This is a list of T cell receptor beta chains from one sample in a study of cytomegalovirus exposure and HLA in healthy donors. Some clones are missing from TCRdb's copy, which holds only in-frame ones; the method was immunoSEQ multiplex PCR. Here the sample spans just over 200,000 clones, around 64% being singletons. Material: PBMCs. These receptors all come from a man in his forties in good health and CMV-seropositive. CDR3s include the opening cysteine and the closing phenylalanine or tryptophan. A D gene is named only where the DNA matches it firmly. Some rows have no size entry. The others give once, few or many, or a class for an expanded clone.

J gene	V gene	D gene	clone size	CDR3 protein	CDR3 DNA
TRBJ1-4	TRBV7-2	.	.	CASSPRAGLNEKLFF	TGTGCCAGCAGCCCCAGAGCAGGGCTGAATGAAAAACTGTTTTTT
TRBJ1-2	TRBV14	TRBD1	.	CASSLSGDRGSGYTF	TGTGCCAGCAGCCTATCAGGGGACAGGGGATCTGGCTACACCTTC
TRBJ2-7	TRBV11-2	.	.	CASRHSYEQYF	TGTGCCAGCCGCCACAGCTACGAGCAGTACTTC
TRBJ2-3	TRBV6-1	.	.	CASSEAGTRGTQYF	TGTGCCAGCAGTGAAGCCGGGACTCGGGGGACGCAGTATTTT
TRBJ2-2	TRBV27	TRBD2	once	CASSSSSGVTGELFF	TGTGCCAGCAGTTCGTCTAGCGGGGTCACCGGGGAGCTGTTTTTT
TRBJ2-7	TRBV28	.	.	CASSLRTRDIREQYF	TGTGCCAGCAGTTTGCGGACGAGGGACATCCGCGAGCAGTACTTC
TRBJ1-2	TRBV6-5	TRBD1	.	CASSVRQGISGYTF	TGTGCCAGCAGTGTTCGACAGGGGATTAGTGGCTACACCTTC
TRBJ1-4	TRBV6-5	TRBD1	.	CASSSQGVRIEKLFF	TGTGCCAGCAGTTCCCAGGGGGTGAGGATTGAAAAACTGTTTTTT
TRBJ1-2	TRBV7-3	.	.	CASSLIGAVGYTF	TGTGCCAGCAGCTTGATTGGGGCAGTGGGCTACACCTTC
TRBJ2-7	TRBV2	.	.	CASSHRTSYEQYF	TGTGCCAGCAGTCACAGGACCTCCTACGAGCAGTACTTC
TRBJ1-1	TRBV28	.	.	CASSLLRVEAFF	TGTGCCAGCAGTTTACTGAGGGTTGAAGCTTTCTTT
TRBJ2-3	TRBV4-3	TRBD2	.	CASSQQLAGGTDTQYF	TGCGCCAGCAGCCAACAACTAGCGGGGGGAACAGATACGCAGTATTTT
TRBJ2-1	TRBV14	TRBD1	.	CASSPPGTGHNEQFF	TGTGCCAGCAGCCCCCCCGGGACAGGGCACAATGAGCAGTTCTTC